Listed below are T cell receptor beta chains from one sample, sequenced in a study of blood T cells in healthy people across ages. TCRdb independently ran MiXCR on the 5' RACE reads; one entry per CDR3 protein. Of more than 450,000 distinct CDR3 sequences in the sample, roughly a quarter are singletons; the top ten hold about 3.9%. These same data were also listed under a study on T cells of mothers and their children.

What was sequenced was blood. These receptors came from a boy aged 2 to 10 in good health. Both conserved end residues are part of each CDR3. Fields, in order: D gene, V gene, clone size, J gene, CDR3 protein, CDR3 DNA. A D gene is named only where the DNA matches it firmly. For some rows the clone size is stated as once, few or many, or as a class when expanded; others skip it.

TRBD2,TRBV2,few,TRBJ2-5,CASRPSGSWRETQYF,TGTGCCAGCCGGCCTAGCGGGAGTTGGAGAGAGACCCAGTACTTC
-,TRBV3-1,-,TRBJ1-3,CASSLRPPTIYF,TGTGCCAGCAGCCTCCGACCTCCCACCATATATTTT
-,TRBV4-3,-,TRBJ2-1,CASSDNLARRDNEQFF,TGCGCCAGCAGCGATAACCTCGCGCGGAGGGACAATGAGCAGTTCTTC
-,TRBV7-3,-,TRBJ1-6,CASSLWAGKVLSSPLHF,TGTGCCAGCAGCTTATGGGCCGGGAAGGTCCTAAGTTCACCCCTCCACTTT
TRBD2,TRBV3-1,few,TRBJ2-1,CASSQPGGVYNEQFF,TGTGCCAGCAGCCAACCCGGGGGGGTGTACAATGAGCAGTTCTTC
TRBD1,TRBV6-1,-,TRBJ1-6,CASSRTGATYNSPLHF,TGTGCCAGCAGTCGGACAGGGGCAACCTATAATTCACCCCTCCACTTT
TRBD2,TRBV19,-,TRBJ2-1,CASSHGLAGYNEQFF,TGTGCCAGTAGTCATGGACTAGCGGGCTACAATGAGCAGTTCTTC
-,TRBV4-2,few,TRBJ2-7,CASSQDLLDGYEQYF,TGTGCCAGCAGCCAAGATTTACTAGACGGCTACGAGCAGTACTTC
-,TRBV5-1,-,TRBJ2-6,CASSLDTGANVLTF,TGCGCCAGCAGCTTAGATACTGGGGCCAACGTCCTGACTTTC
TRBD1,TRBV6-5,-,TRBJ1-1,CASRYTTGGRAEAFF,TGTGCCAGCAGATATACTACAGGGGGGAGGGCTGAAGCTTTCTTT
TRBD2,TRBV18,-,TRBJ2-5,CASSGTSTETQYF,TGTGCCAGCTCAGGGACTAGCACAGAGACCCAGTACTTC
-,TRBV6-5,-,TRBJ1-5,CASSYGAGEQPQHF,TGTGCCAGCAGTTACGGGGCAGGCGAACAGCCCCAGCATTTT
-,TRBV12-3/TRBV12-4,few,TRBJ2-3,CASSLQGIADTQYF,TGTGCCAGCAGTTTGCAGGGTATTGCGGATACGCAGTATTTT
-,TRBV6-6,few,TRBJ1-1,CASGRGPHYTEAFF,TGTGCCAGCGGACGGGGGCCCCACTACACTGAAGCTTTCTTT
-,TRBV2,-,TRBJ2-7,CASRASDTRYEQYF,TGTGCCAGCAGGGCCTCGGACACACGCTACGAGCAGTACTTC
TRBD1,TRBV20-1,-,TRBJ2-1,CSARGRQGQGGNEQFF,TGCAGTGCTAGAGGAAGACAGGGACAGGGGGGGAATGAGCAGTTCTTC
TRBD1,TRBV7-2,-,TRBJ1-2,CASSNSRDRGHEFRYGYTF,TGTGCCAGCAGCAACTCCCGGGACAGGGGGCATGAGTTTCGCTATGGCTACACCTTC
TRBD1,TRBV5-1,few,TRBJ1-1,CASTTGSANTEAFF,TGCGCCAGCACGACAGGGTCGGCGAACACTGAAGCTTTCTTT
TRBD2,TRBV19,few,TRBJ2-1,CASSIGGLGLNEQFF,TGTGCCAGTAGTATAGGGGGACTAGGCCTAAATGAGCAGTTCTTC
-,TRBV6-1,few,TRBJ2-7,CASSPAVQADYEQYF,TGTGCCAGCAGTCCCGCGGTTCAGGCGGACTACGAGCAGTACTTC
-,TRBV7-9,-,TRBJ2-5,CASSLLKTGEETQYF,TGTGCCAGCAGCTTATTAAAGACGGGGGAAGAGACCCAGTACTTC
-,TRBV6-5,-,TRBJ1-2,CASSRGGEWGYTF,TGTGCCAGCAGCCGGGGAGGCGAGTGGGGCTACACCTTC
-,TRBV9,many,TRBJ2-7,CASSGRSSPYEQYF,TGTGCCAGCAGCGGACGATCTTCACCCTACGAGCAGTACTTC
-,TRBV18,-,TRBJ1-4,CASSRGTNEKLFF,TGTGCCAGCTCACGGGGGACTAATGAAAAACTGTTTTTT
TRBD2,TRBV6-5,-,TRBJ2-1,CASRGSSGRVEQFF,TGTGCCAGCAGAGGTTCTAGCGGGAGAGTTGAGCAGTTCTTC
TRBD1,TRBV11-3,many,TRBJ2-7,CASSWGTGGSYEQYF,TGTGCCAGCAGCTGGGGGACAGGGGGCTCCTACGAGCAGTACTTC
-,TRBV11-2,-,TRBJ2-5,CASSFGGDSYQETQYF,TGTGCCAGCAGCTTTGGCGGGGACAGTTACCAAGAGACCCAGTACTTC
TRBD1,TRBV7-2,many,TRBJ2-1,CASSSDRGLYNEQFF,TGTGCCAGCAGCTCGGACAGGGGCCTATACAATGAGCAGTTCTTC
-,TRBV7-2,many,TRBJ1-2,CASSLGPDSYYTF,TGTGCCAGCAGCTTAGGTCCGGACAGTTACTACACCTTC
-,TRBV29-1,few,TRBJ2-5,CSVVDTGFQETQYF,TGCAGCGTTGTGGATACGGGGTTCCAAGAGACCCAGTACTTC
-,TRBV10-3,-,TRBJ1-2,CAITRGGETANYGYTF,TGTGCCATCACACGGGGCGGAGAAACCGCTAACTATGGCTACACCTTC
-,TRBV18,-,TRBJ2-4,CASSPNSVIAKNIQYF,TGTGCCAGCTCACCCAATTCGGTTATAGCCAAAAACATTCAGTACTTC
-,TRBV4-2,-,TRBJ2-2,CASSQAGARTGELFF,TGTGCCAGCAGCCAAGCGGGGGCGAGGACCGGGGAGCTGTTTTTT
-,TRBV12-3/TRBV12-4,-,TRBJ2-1,CASRRNGYNEQFF,TGTGCCAGCAGGAGGAACGGGTACAATGAGCAGTTCTTC
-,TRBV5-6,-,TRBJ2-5,CASIASTLGAETQYF,TGTGCCAGCATCGCATCTACCTTGGGGGCCGAGACCCAGTACTTC
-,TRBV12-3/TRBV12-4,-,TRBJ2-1,CASSLGRSLMNEQFF,TGTGCCAGCAGCCTAGGACGGTCTCTGATGAATGAGCAGTTCTTC
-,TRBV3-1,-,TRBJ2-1,CASTSPGFEQFF,TGTGCCAGCACCTCCCCGGGCTTCGAGCAGTTCTTC
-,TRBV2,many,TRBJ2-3,CASSEGGTDTQYF,TGTGCCAGCAGTGAAGGAGGGACCGATACGCAGTATTTT
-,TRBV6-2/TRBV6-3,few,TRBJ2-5,CASRDPQETQYF,TGTGCCAGCAGGGACCCCCAAGAGACCCAGTACTTC
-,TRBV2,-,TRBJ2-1,CASRRSYNEQFF,TGTGCCAGCAGAAGGAGCTACAATGAGCAGTTCTTC
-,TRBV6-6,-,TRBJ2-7,CASSYRADEQYF,TGTGCCAGCAGTTACAGGGCGGACGAGCAGTACTTC
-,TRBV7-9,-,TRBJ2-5,CASSLPGEEETQYF,TGTGCCAGCAGCCTCCCTGGGGAAGAAGAGACCCAGTACTTC
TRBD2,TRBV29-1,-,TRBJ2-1,CSVEPPGGGGQFF,TGCAGCGTTGAACCTCCGGGGGGGGGAGGGCAGTTCTTC
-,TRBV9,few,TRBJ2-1,CASSVGGASEQFF,TGTGCCAGCAGCGTAGGTGGGGCCAGTGAGCAGTTCTTC
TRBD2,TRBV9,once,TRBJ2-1,CASSVRHREGEQFF,TGTGCCAGCAGCGTTAGACATAGGGAGGGAGAGCAGTTCTTC
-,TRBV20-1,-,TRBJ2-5,CSASATGGTQYF,TGCAGTGCTAGTGCGACTGGCGGGACCCAGTACTTC
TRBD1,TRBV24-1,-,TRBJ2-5,CATRDRDREETQYF,TGTGCCACCAGAGACCGGGACAGGGAAGAGACCCAGTACTTC
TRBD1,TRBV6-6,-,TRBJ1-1,CASSDRGSSTEAFF,TGTGCCAGCAGTGACAGGGGAAGTTCCACTGAAGCTTTCTTT
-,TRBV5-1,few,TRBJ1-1,CASSPDAGNTEAFF,TGCGCCAGCAGCCCTGACGCGGGGAACACTGAAGCTTTCTTT
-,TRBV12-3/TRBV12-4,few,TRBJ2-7,CASSYSLLGAYEQYF,TGTGCCAGCAGCTACTCCCTCCTAGGGGCCTACGAGCAGTACTTC
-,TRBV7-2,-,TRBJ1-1,CASSFRGRAEAFF,TGTGCCAGCAGCTTCCGAGGCCGTGCTGAAGCTTTCTTT
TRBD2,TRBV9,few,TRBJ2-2,CASSVAVGRAATGELFF,TGTGCCAGCAGCGTAGCTGTCGGGAGGGCGGCCACCGGGGAGCTGTTTTTT
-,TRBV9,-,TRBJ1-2,CASSVDLRMRGSDGYTF,TGTGCCAGCAGCGTAGATCTTCGGATGAGGGGATCTGATGGCTACACCTTC
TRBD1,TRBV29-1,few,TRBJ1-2,CTRDGTGMGFYGYTF,TGCACCCGAGACGGGACAGGGATGGGATTCTATGGCTACACCTTC
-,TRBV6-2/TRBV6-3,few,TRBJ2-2,CASALGNRVSGELFF,TGTGCCAGCGCCCTAGGCAACCGCGTCTCCGGGGAGCTGTTTTTT